This is a list of T cell receptor beta chains from one sample in a study of cytomegalovirus exposure and HLA in healthy donors. TCRdb's copy holds only in-frame clones and misses some; the assay was immunoSEQ multiplex PCR. Among about 150,000 clones, around 74% were seen once, and the ten largest hold over 1.3%. Material for sequencing was PBMCs. The receptors derive from a man between 18 and 35 years old in good health and CMV-seronegative. Both conserved end residues are part of each CDR3. The D gene is left open where the match is weak. The size entry is marked missing in some rows and otherwise reads once, few, many or a size class.

j_call: TRBJ2-7; d_call: -; v_call: TRBV7-2; clone_size: -; cdr3_nt: TGTGCCAGCAGCCCCGATGGGGGAGGTTCCCCCTACGAGCAGTACTTC; cdr3_aa: CASSPDGGGSPYEQYF
j_call: TRBJ2-5; d_call: TRBD2; v_call: TRBV30; clone_size: -; cdr3_nt: TGTGCCTGGAGCGGACTAGGACAAGAGACCCAGTACTTC; cdr3_aa: CAWSGLGQETQYF
j_call: TRBJ2-1; d_call: TRBD1; v_call: TRBV4-3; clone_size: -; cdr3_nt: TGCGCCAGCAGCCAGGCCCAGGGGGCCTACAATGAGCAGTTCTTC; cdr3_aa: CASSQAQGAYNEQFF
j_call: TRBJ1-4; d_call: TRBD1; v_call: TRBV19; clone_size: -; cdr3_nt: TGTGCCACCCGACAGGGGCTTGCAACTAATGAAAAACTGTTTTTT; cdr3_aa: CATRQGLATNEKLFF
j_call: TRBJ2-3; d_call: -; v_call: TRBV13; clone_size: -; cdr3_nt: TGTGCCAGCAGCCGCACTGTCCTAGCGAGGGGAAATACTAGCACAGATACGCAGTATTTT; cdr3_aa: CASSRTVLARGNTSTDTQYF
j_call: TRBJ2-2; d_call: -; v_call: TRBV9; clone_size: -; cdr3_nt: TGTGCCAGCAGCACAAGGCGACAGAACACCGGGGAGCTGTTTTTT; cdr3_aa: CASSTRRQNTGELFF
j_call: TRBJ2-3; d_call: -; v_call: TRBV5-5; clone_size: -; cdr3_nt: TGTGCCAGCAGCGAAAGGGGGAGCACAGATACGCAGTATTTT; cdr3_aa: CASSERGSTDTQYF
j_call: TRBJ1-1; d_call: -; v_call: TRBV28; clone_size: -; cdr3_nt: TGTGCCAGCAGCAACGGTCCCGCTTTTATGAACACTGAAGCTTTCTTT; cdr3_aa: CASSNGPAFMNTEAFF
j_call: TRBJ1-1; d_call: -; v_call: TRBV7-2; clone_size: -; cdr3_nt: TGTGCCAGCAGCCCCGGACAGCTGAACACTGAAGCTTTCTTT; cdr3_aa: CASSPGQLNTEAFF
j_call: TRBJ1-4; d_call: TRBD1; v_call: TRBV6-5; clone_size: once; cdr3_nt: TGTGCCAGCAGTTACTCGAAAGAGACAGGGAATGAAAAACTGTTTTTT; cdr3_aa: CASSYSKETGNEKLFF
j_call: TRBJ2-1; d_call: TRBD2; v_call: TRBV14; clone_size: -; cdr3_nt: TGTGCCAGCAGCCAAGACGCGGGAGGGTACAATGAGCAGTTCTTC; cdr3_aa: CASSQDAGGYNEQFF
j_call: TRBJ2-7; d_call: -; v_call: TRBV10-1; clone_size: -; cdr3_nt: TGCGCCAGCAGTGAGACTTCGGGGTTATCCTACGAGCAGTACTTC; cdr3_aa: CASSETSGLSYEQYF
j_call: TRBJ2-7; d_call: -; v_call: TRBV10-3; clone_size: few; cdr3_nt: TGTGCCATCAGTGCGGGTGACGAGCAGTACTTC; cdr3_aa: CAISAGDEQYF
j_call: TRBJ2-1; d_call: -; v_call: TRBV7-9; clone_size: few; cdr3_nt: TGTGCCAGCAGCTTCCAGGGGACCCGCCAGGAGTTCTTC; cdr3_aa: CASSFQGTRQEFF
j_call: TRBJ2-7; d_call: -; v_call: TRBV11-2; clone_size: -; cdr3_nt: TGTGCCAGCCCTTCAGCTCCGGGTGCCTACGAGCAGTACTTC; cdr3_aa: CASPSAPGAYEQYF
j_call: TRBJ2-5; d_call: -; v_call: TRBV7-9; clone_size: -; cdr3_nt: TGTTCCAGCAGCTTGGGACATAGGCCCCAAGAGACCCAGTACTTC; cdr3_aa: CSSSLGHRPQETQYF
j_call: TRBJ1-1; d_call: TRBD1; v_call: TRBV30; clone_size: few; cdr3_nt: TGTGCCTGGATGGGACAGCCGAACACTGAAGCTTTCTTT; cdr3_aa: CAWMGQPNTEAFF
j_call: TRBJ1-4; d_call: TRBD1; v_call: TRBV28; clone_size: -; cdr3_nt: TGTGCCAGCAGTCGAAGGACAGGGGCTAATGAAAAACTGTTTTTT; cdr3_aa: CASSRRTGANEKLFF
j_call: TRBJ2-5; d_call: TRBD1; v_call: TRBV6-5; clone_size: -; cdr3_nt: TGTGCCAGCAGTTACGGACAGGGGACGGGAGAGACCCAGTACTTC; cdr3_aa: CASSYGQGTGETQYF
j_call: TRBJ2-7; d_call: TRBD2; v_call: TRBV11-2; clone_size: -; cdr3_nt: TGTGCCAGCAGCTTAAGAGCGGGAGGGAGCGAGCAGTACTTC; cdr3_aa: CASSLRAGGSEQYF
j_call: TRBJ2-7; d_call: -; v_call: TRBV6-5; clone_size: -; cdr3_nt: TGTGCCAGCAGTAAGTCATACAGTCTTACCTACGAGCAGTACTTC; cdr3_aa: CASSKSYSLTYEQYF
j_call: TRBJ2-1; d_call: TRBD1; v_call: TRBV25-1; clone_size: -; cdr3_nt: TGTGCCAGCAGTGAACGGGGACAGGGCAATGAGCAGTTCTTC; cdr3_aa: CASSERGQGNEQFF
j_call: TRBJ1-6; d_call: -; v_call: TRBV5-1; clone_size: -; cdr3_nt: TGCGCCAGCAGCTTGGAGGACATAAGTTCACCCCTCCACTTT; cdr3_aa: CASSLEDISSPLHF
j_call: TRBJ2-5; d_call: TRBD2; v_call: TRBV29-1; clone_size: -; cdr3_nt: TGCAGCGTGGATACTAGCGGGAATAGGAAGACCCAGTACTTC; cdr3_aa: CSVDTSGNRKTQYF
j_call: TRBJ2-2; d_call: TRBD2; v_call: TRBV7-9; clone_size: -; cdr3_nt: TGTGCCAGCAGCTTCGGGGGGATCGGCGGGGAGCTGTTTTTT; cdr3_aa: CASSFGGIGGELFF
j_call: TRBJ1-3; d_call: -; v_call: TRBV9; clone_size: -; cdr3_nt: TGTGCCAGCAGCGGACTGTCTGAATCCATATATTTT; cdr3_aa: CASSGLSESIYF
j_call: TRBJ1-3; d_call: -; v_call: TRBV30; clone_size: -; cdr3_nt: TGTGCCTGGGATGACAGACCTTCTGGAAACACCATATATTTT; cdr3_aa: CAWDDRPSGNTIYF
j_call: TRBJ2-2; d_call: -; v_call: TRBV6-4; clone_size: medium-sized; cdr3_nt: TGTGCCAGCAGTGAGCGCGACACCGGGGAGCTGTTTTTT; cdr3_aa: CASSERDTGELFF
j_call: TRBJ2-7; d_call: -; v_call: TRBV19; clone_size: -; cdr3_nt: TGTGCCAGTAGTATGGGGCAGGGGAACTACGAGCAGTACTTC; cdr3_aa: CASSMGQGNYEQYF
j_call: TRBJ2-7; d_call: -; v_call: TRBV28; clone_size: -; cdr3_nt: TGTGCCAGCAGTTTATTAACGGGAGCTCGAGAGCAGTACTTC; cdr3_aa: CASSLLTGAREQYF